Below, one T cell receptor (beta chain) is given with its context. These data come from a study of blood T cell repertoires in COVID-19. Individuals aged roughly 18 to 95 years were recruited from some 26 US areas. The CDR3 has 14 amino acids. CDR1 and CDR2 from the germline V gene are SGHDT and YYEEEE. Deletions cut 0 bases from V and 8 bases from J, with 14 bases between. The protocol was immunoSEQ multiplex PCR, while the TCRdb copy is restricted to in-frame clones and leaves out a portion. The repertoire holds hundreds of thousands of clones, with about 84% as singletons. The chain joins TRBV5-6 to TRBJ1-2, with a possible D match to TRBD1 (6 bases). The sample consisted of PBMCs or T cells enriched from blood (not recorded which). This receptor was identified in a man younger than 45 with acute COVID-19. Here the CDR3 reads CASSLEGHPEGYTF. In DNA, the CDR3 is TGTGCCAGCAGCTTGGAGGGACACCCCGAGGGCTACACCTTC.